The clone carrying this T cell receptor (beta chain) was seen only a few times. Its antigen is as yet unknown. The sample originates from a study of vaccination and CD4 T cells after COVID-19. As for the study in general: Some control cultures received a CEFX pool, which served as the positive control. Others received an HIV-1 Nef pool or no peptide.

Regarding treatment: roughly 11-day PBMC culture with coronavirus spike peptide pools or control peptides (ViraFEST assay). Cultured CD4+ T-cell DNA underwent Oncomine TCR Beta short-read sequencing. Genomic DNA was isolated from CD4+ T cells that had been cultured. MiXCR, applied by TCRdb to the PCR reads, yields one record per CDR3 protein. The profile shows about 17,000 distinct CDR3 sequences, approximately 47% of them singletons. CDR3 length equals 15 residues. Looked up from germline, CDR1 is MGHDK and CDR2 is SYGVNS. V was trimmed by 2 bases and J by 4 bases, leaving 14 bases between them. This sample comprised CD4+ T cells from blood, cultured in vitro, obtained before SARS-CoV-2 vaccination. The source is a human donor who received a COVID-19 vaccine. This chain connects TRBV25-1 to TRBJ1-1, with D uncertain. The CDR3 coding sequence is TGTGCCAGCAGTGAACGGCGTCCCGGATGCACTGAAGCTTTCTTT. Translated, it gives CASSERRPGCTEAFF. Combining the CDR3 with reference TRBV25-1 and TRBJ1-1 gives the whole variable domain EADIYQTPRYLVIGTGKKITLECSQTMGHDKMYWYQQDPGMELHLIHYSYGVNSTEKGDLSSESTVSRIRTEHFPLTLESARPSHTSQYLCASSERRPGCTEAFFGQGTRLTVV.